These 16 T cell receptor beta chains were all obtained from the same sample, sequenced in a study of OX40 agonist ivuxolimab in advanced cancers. Sequenced by immunoSEQ multiplex PCR; TCRdb stores in-frame clones only, minus some. The table has 77,000 or so clones, 89% seen once. The material sequenced was CD4+ or CD8+ T cells sorted from blood, taken in a trial of the OX40 agonist ivuxolimab. The receptors here all came from an adult with an advanced solid tumor such as melanoma, head and neck, liver or kidney cancer.

V is TRBV6-5 and J is TRBJ2-3, with D maybe TRBD1 (5 bases). From germline, CDR1 is MNHEY and CDR2 SVGAGI. This CDR3 has 15 amino acids. V lost 6 bases and J lost 5, with 18 bases in between. CDR3 sequence: CASRPKSGYQDTQYF. The CDR3 region has the DNA TGTGCCAGCAGGCCTAAGTCAGGGTATCAAGATACGCAGTATTTT.

This clone turned up a few times. The V call is TRBV5-4, the J call TRBJ2-7; TRBD1 or TRBD2 may be the D gene (5 bases each). Trimming left V 4 bases short and J 8 bases short, with 13 bases between. Germline lookup yields CDR1 SGHNT and CDR2 YYREEE (reference sequence). The CDR3 covers 12 residues. CDR3 residues: CASSGGDSQQYF. The CDR3 DNA follows: TGTGCCAGCAGCGGGGGAGACTCACAGCAGTACTTC. The full variable domain, with the rest looked up from reference TRBV5-4 and TRBJ2-7, is ETGVTQSPTHLIKTRGQQVTLRCSSQSGHNTVSWYQQALGQGPQFIFQYYREEENGRGNFPPRFSGLQFPNYSSELNVNALELDDSALYLCASSGGDSQQYFGPGTRLTVT.

This clone was picked up one time. The chain combines TRBV18 with TRBJ2-2, with D possibly matching TRBD2 (5 bases). The CDR3 contains 15 residues. Germline lookup yields CDR1 KGHSH and CDR2 LQKENI. V shed 3 bases and J shed 4 bases, with 12 bases lying between them. CDR3 coding DNA: TGTGCCAGCTCACCCCGCCTAGCAAGCACCGGGGAGCTGTTTTTT. This translates into CASSPRLASTGELFF.

This clone was seen once. The chain is built from TRBV5-1 and TRBJ2-5; D perhaps matches TRBD2 (5 bases). CDR3 length equals 15 residues. V was clipped by 0 bases and J by 0 bases, with 9 bases between them. CDR1 and CDR2 from the germline V gene are SGHRS and YFSETQ. The CDR3 DNA reads TGCGCCAGCAGCTTGGTAGGAGGAAACCAAGAGACCCAGTACTTC. Translated, it gives CASSLVGGNQETQYF.

The rearrangement links TRBV6-6 to TRBJ2-7; D call uncertain. This CDR3 is built from 12 residues. Trimming shortened V by 4 bases and J by 3 bases, and 7 bases separated the two germline ends. Germline CDR1 is MNHNY and CDR2 is SVGAGI (reference sequence). The CDR3 DNA follows: TGTGCCAGCAGTTCGACTCTCTACGAGCAGTACTTC. It is translated as CASSSTLYEQYF.

V and J are TRBV28 and TRBJ2-7, with D possibly matching TRBD2 (5 bases). V was cut by 2 bases and J by 3 bases, with 5 bases left in between. From germline, CDR1 is MDHEN and CDR2 SYDVKM. The length of the CDR3 is 12 residues. CDR3 residues: CASSLRDYEQYF. CDR3 in DNA: TGTGCCAGCAGTTTACGGGACTACGAGCAGTACTTC.

The chain recombines TRBV5-1 with TRBJ2-3; TRBD1 or TRBD2 may be the D gene (7 bases each). The CDR3 loop spans 15 amino acids. Trimming took off 0 bases at V and 6 bases at J, with 14 bases between the two ends. Germline CDR1 is SGHRS and CDR2 is YFSETQ. CDR3 in amino acids: CASSLARGGPDTQYF. DNA of the CDR3: TGCGCCAGCAGCTTGGCCAGGGGGGGCCCGGATACGCAGTATTTT. Combining the CDR3 with reference TRBV5-1 and TRBJ2-3 gives the whole variable domain KAGVTQTPRYLIKTRGQQVTLSCSPISGHRSVSWYQQTPGQGLQFLFEYFSETQRNKGNFPGRFSGRQFSNSRSEMNVSTLELGDSALYLCASSLARGGPDTQYFGPGTRLTVL.

This chain links TRBV29-1 with TRBJ2-1; TRBD1 aligns across 8 bases. Trimming removed 2 bases from V and 8 bases from J; junction bases left unmatched: 11. The CDR3 has 15 residues. Germline loops: CDR1 SQVTM, CDR2 ANQGSEA. The CDR3 region is CSVEMSNRGFDEQFF. DNA for the CDR3: TGCAGCGTTGAAATGTCCAACAGGGGGTTCGATGAGCAGTTCTTC.

V gene TRBV5-1 combines with J gene TRBJ2-7; D unresolved. Trimming cost V 3 bases and J 1 base, with 2 bases left between them. Germline V CDR1 and CDR2: SGHRS, YFSETQ. There are 11 residues in the CDR3. The DNA of the CDR3 is TGCGCCAGCAGCTCATCCTACGAGCAGTACTTC. It codes for CASSSSYEQYF.

This rearrangement joins TRBV10-3 to TRBJ2-2; 9 bases are shared with TRBD1. This CDR3 comprises 17 residues. Trimming removed 4 bases from V and 4 bases from J; junction bases left unmatched: 10. Germline V lookup: CDR1 ENHRY, CDR2 SYGVKD. The CDR3 DNA sequence: TGTGCCATCAGTGGATCGACAGGGGGTCAGGGCACCGGGGAGCTGTTTTTT. It yields the protein CAISGSTGGQGTGELFF.

The CDR3 region has the DNA TGTGCCAGTAGTATAGTTCGGGACGTTTATAGCAATCAGCCCCAGCATTTT. Encoded protein: CASSIVRDVYSNQPQHF. J is TRBJ1-5 and V is TRBV19; D is perhaps TRBD1 (5 bases). CDR1 and CDR2 from the germline V gene are LNHDA and SQIVND (reference sequence). The V end was cut by 1 base, the J end by 0 bases, with 13 bases between. The CDR3 length is 17 residues.

This chain uses TRBV6-6 with TRBJ2-7, with D possibly matching TRBD1 (5 bases). V was shortened by 7 bases and J by 2 bases, with 15 bases between the two germline ends. Germline V lookup: CDR1 MNHNY, CDR2 SVGAGI (reference sequence). The CDR3 length is 14 residues. The DNA of the CDR3 is TGTGCCAGCATACAGGCAGGTGTTACCTACGAGCAGTACTTC. This gives the protein CASIQAGVTYEQYF.

The genes are TRBV2 and TRBJ2-5; D gene unclear. The J call may not be correct, given that the DNA end is closer to TRBJ2-7. The CDR3 is 13 amino acids. Germline CDR1 SNHLY, CDR2 FYNNEI. As DNA, the CDR3 is TGTGCCAGCAGTGGACGGCCCACCGGCGAGCAGTACTTC. Translation gives CASSGRPTGEQYF.

This chain connects TRBV28 to TRBJ1-6; D not certain. V shed 9 bases and J shed 10 bases, with 19 bases lying between them. Germline V lookup: CDR1 MDHEN, CDR2 SYDVKM. The length of the CDR3 is 14 residues. Here the CDR3 reads CASNDPKAESPLHF. The CDR3 nucleotides are TGTGCCAGTAATGACCCGAAAGCGGAATCACCCCTCCACTTT.

The chain links TRBV6-5 to TRBJ1-1; D possibly corresponds to TRBD1 (6 bases). The CDR3 is made up of 13 amino acids. Trimming left V 3 bases short and J 5 bases short, with 10 bases between. Germline CDR1 MNHEY, CDR2 SVGAGI. This CDR3 is CASSYGGRTEAFF. CDR3 coding DNA: TGTGCCAGCAGTTATGGGGGGCGGACTGAAGCTTTCTTT.

The chain joins TRBV6-5 to TRBJ2-7; TRBD1 aligns across 7 bases. Trimming cost V 0 bases and J 10 bases; bases outside gene matches: 6. Germline V gives CDR1 MNHEY, CDR2 SVGAGI. The CDR3 has 13 residues. The CDR3 nucleotides are TGTGCCAGCAGTTACTCGCCAGGGGGTAGTCAGTACTTC. It specifies CASSYSPGGSQYF.